This TCR beta chain stems from a study of T-cell memory formation after mild COVID-19. Study conclusions and caveats: Clones that contracted from day 15 to 85 were balanced CD4/CD8, while later expanders leaned CD4+.

The ends were cut back, 0 bases at V and 7 bases at J, with 13 bases in the middle. This CDR3 is 16 amino acids long. Germline V gene lookup returns CDR1 MNHNS and CDR2 SASEGT. This clonotype appeared a few times. What it recognizes is unknown. TCRdb re-derived calls from the 5' RACE reads in MiXCR, one entry per CDR3 protein. The sample includes some 490,000 distinct CDR3 sequences, about 20% seen only once; the top ten take around 12%. The sequence was collected from an adult woman who had mild COVID-19 (a few samples of this study predate the infection). Cell type and time point are not known. Material: PBMCs or a T cell subset sorted from them (not recorded which). V gene TRBV6-1 combines with J gene TRBJ1-6; D is uncertain. CDR3 nucleotides: TGTGCCAGCAGTGAAGCACTAAGTGGTCGCAATTCACCCCTCCACTTT. Its protein is CASSEALSGRNSPLHF.